These 6 T cell receptor beta chains originate from one sample sequenced in a study of PD-L1 blockade in urothelial cancer. Time point specified: peripheral blood 6 weeks after treatment start. Measured with immunoSEQ multiplex PCR; TCRdb has only the in-frame clones, and not every one. Of roughly 28,000 clones in the sample, around 80% were seen once. Sequenced here: PBMCs, sampled around atezolizumab (anti-PD-L1) treatment. These receptors were obtained from a man aged 65 to 79 with urothelial cancer.

V and J are TRBV29-1 and TRBJ2-2; 10 positions match TRBD2. CDR1 is SQVTM, CDR2 ANQGSEA, per germline. This CDR3 is 14 amino acids long. The trim removed 3 bases at V and 4 bases at J, leaving 2 bases unmatched. CDR3 sequence: CSVESGRATGELFF. CDR3 nucleotide sequence: TGCAGCGTTGAGAGCGGGAGGGCCACCGGGGAGCTGTTTTTT.

The CDR3 is CASSQDTPLLGHEQFF. CDR3 DNA sequence: TGCGCCAGCAGCCAAGATACCCCCCTACTAGGCCACGAGCAGTTCTTC. The rearrangement joins TRBV4-1 to TRBJ2-1, with a weak D call TRBD2 (5 bases). The CDR3 is made up of 16 amino acids. Germline V CDR1 and CDR2: MGHRA, YSYEKL. Trimming left V 0 bases short and J 10 bases short, with 19 bases between.

V usage is TRBV7-2 and J usage is TRBJ2-1; D may be TRBD2 (6 bases). CDR3 length: 15 residues. Germline V gene sequence: CDR1 SGHTA, CDR2 FQGNSA. Trimming cost V 3 bases and J 7 bases, with 16 bases left between them. CDR3 in DNA: TGTGCCAGCAGCTTTGGACTACCGAGGGGAAATGAGCAGTTCTTC. Residues: CASSFGLPRGNEQFF.

V is TRBV28 and J is TRBJ2-7; the match to TRBD1 covers 7 bases. The CDR3 covers 15 residues. Germline V CDR1 and CDR2: MDHEN, SYDVKM. With V trimmed by 3 bases and J by 1 base, 6 bases remained unmatched. CDR3 protein: CASSFPRQGSYEQYF. The DNA for the CDR3 is TGTGCCAGCAGTTTCCCAAGACAGGGTTCCTACGAGCAGTACTTC.

The CDR3 bases are TGTGCCAGCAGTAGGGGAGGCTATGGCTACACCTTC. It translates to CASSRGGYGYTF. The V and J genes are TRBV2 and TRBJ1-2, with D possibly TRBD1 on 5 matching bases. V was trimmed by 5 bases and J by 4 bases, leaving 8 bases between them. The germline CDR1 and CDR2 sequences are SNHLY and FYNNEI. This CDR3 region has 12 residues.

V and J are TRBV7-8 and TRBJ2-7; TRBD1 is a possible D gene (5 bases). Germline values: CDR1 SGHVS, CDR2 FQNEAQ. The CDR3 contains 15 residues. V was clipped by 1 base and J by 6 bases, with 16 bases between them. The CDR3 sequence: CASSLGAGQGGEQYF. The CDR3 DNA sequence: TGTGCCAGCAGCTTAGGGGCAGGGCAGGGTGGCGAGCAGTACTTC.